Sequencing of this T cell receptor beta chain was carried out in a study of CD8 T cells in ankylosing spondylitis. Study results and caveats: Disease-linked clones bore a CD8+ phenotype and were relatively rare in peripheral blood. A motif in TCR beta, a set of about 8 highly homologous variants, appeared characteristic of ankylosing spondylitis blood. Past research had described some motif variants in reactive arthritis synovial fluid and blood.

Quantitative 5'-RACE with molecular barcodes produced the TCR beta libraries. One entry per CDR3 protein, called by TCRdb with MiXCR from the 5' RACE reads. Found here are roughly 300,000 distinct CDR3 sequences, around 7.6% of them singletons; the top ten hold approximately 14%. This clonotype has ten or more counts. Its antigen is still unknown. This CDR3 region has 13 residues. Between the trimmed V and J ends, which lost 0 bases and 6 bases, there was a span of 6 bases. The germline CDR1 and CDR2 sequences are MGHRA and YSYEKL. J is TRBJ1-5 and V is TRBV4-1; D remains ambiguous. The sequenced sample consisted of blood, either unsorted or a sorted T cell fraction (not recorded which). The TCR comes from a male donor with ankylosing spondylitis. CDR3: CASSQDGVQPQHF. The CDR3 nucleotides are TGCGCCAGCAGCCAAGATGGAGTTCAGCCCCAGCATTTT.